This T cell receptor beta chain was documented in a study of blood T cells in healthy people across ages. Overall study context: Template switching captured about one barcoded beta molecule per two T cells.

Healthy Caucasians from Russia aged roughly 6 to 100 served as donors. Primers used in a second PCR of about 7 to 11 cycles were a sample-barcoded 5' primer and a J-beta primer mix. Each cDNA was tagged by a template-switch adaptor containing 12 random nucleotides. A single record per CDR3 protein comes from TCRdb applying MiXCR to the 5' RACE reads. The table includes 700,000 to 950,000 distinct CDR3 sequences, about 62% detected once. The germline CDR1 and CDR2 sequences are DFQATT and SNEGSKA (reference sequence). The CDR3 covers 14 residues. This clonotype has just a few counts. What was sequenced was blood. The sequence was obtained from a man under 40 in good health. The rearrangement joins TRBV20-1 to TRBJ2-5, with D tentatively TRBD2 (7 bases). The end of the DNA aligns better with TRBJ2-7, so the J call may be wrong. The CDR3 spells CSAPRGQGRGEQYF. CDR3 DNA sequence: TGCAGTGCTCCCCGGGGTCAGGGGAGGGGCGAGCAGTACTTC.